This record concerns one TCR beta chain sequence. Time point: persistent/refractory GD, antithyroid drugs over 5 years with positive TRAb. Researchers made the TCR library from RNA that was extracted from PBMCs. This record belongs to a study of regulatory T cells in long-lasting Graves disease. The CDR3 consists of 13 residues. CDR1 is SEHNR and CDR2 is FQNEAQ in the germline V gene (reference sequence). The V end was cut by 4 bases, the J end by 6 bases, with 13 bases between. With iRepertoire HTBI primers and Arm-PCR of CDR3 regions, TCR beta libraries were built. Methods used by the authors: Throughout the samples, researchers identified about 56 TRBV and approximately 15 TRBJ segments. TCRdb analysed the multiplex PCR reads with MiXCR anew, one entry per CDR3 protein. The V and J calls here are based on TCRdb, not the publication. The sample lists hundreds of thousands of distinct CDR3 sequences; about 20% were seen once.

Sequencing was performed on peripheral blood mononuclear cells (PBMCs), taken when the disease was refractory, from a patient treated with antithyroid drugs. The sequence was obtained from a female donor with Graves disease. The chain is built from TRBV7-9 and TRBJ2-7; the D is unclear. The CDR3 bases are TGTGCCAGCAGCTCCACGCGCTCGTCCGAGCAGTACTTC. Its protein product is CASSSTRSSEQYF.